Below are 13 T cell receptor beta chains sequenced from a single sample in a study of shared clonotypes between healthy human individuals. TCRdb keeps only in-frame clones here, not all; method: immunoSEQ multiplex PCR. The repertoire holds over 2 million clones, with roughly 95% as singletons. The naive CD8 fraction comprised CD45RO-negative cells positively selected for CCR7 and excluded terminally differentiated effector memory CD45RA+ cells. Sequenced input: naive CD8+ T cells sorted from blood. The receptors come from a man between 18 and 35 years old in good health.

This chain connects TRBV28 to TRBJ2-7, with TRBD1 identical over 12 bases. The CDR3 has 14 residues. The germline gives CDR1 MDHEN, CDR2 SYDVKM. Trimming removed 4 bases from V and 6 bases from J; junction bases left unmatched: 4. CDR3 nucleotides: TGTGCCAGCAGTTGGGGGACAGGGGGCGGCGAGCAGTACTTC. It codes for CASSWGTGGGEQYF.

CDR3 residues: CASSVCRVAGGCSTDTQYF. The CDR3 DNA sequence: TGTGCCAGCAGTGTCTGTCGGGTAGCGGGGGGGTGTTCCACAGATACGCAGTATTTT. The chain couples TRBV6-4 to TRBJ2-3, with 11 bases lining up with TRBD2. This CDR3 has 19 residues. V trimming: 4 bases; J trimming: 2 bases; junction bases outside the gene matches: 14. Germline V gives CDR1 MRHNA, CDR2 SNTAGT.

The chain employs TRBV7-9 and TRBJ2-7; no clear D gene. Germline loops: CDR1 SEHNR, CDR2 FQNEAQ (reference sequence). The CDR3 contains 12 residues. The germline V and J ends were trimmed by 2 bases and 8 bases, with 10 bases remaining between them. The CDR3 DNA is TGTGCCAGCAGCTTATCCCAGGAACAGCAGTACTTC. Translated, it gives CASSLSQEQQYF.

This clone has a single count. The chain recombines TRBV7-6 with TRBJ2-7, with D possibly matching TRBD1 (6 bases). The CDR3 is 15 amino acids. Germline CDR1 SGHVS, CDR2 FNYEAQ. V was cut by 5 bases and J by 0 bases, with 14 bases left in between. This CDR3 is CASSALPDSSYEQYF. The CDR3 nucleotides are TGTGCCAGCAGCGCACTACCGGACAGCTCCTACGAGCAGTACTTC.

The CDR3, as DNA: TGTGCCAGCAGCTTAGCCTGGACAGGGGCCCAAGAGACCCAGTACTTC. This encodes CASSLAWTGAQETQYF. The V and J genes are TRBV11-2 and TRBJ2-5; 9 nucleotides line up with TRBD1. CDR3 size: 16 residues. V lost 1 base and J lost 1; bases outside the gene matches: 4. Per the germline V gene, CDR1 is SGHAT and CDR2 is FQNNGV.

This chain links TRBV7-8 with TRBJ2-4, with 7 positions matching TRBD1. Germline V gene sequence: CDR1 SGHVS, CDR2 FQNEAQ. The trim removed 4 bases at V and 7 bases at J, leaving 1 base unmatched. This CDR3 has 12 residues. The CDR3 bases are TGTGCCAGCAGCTGGGACAGTAACATTCAGTACTTC. Its translation: CASSWDSNIQYF.

For this clone: The sample carries other DNA sequences with the same CDR3. The V and J genes are TRBV11-2 and TRBJ2-3; perhaps TRBD2 as D (5 bases). This CDR3 is built from 15 residues. V was trimmed by 5 bases and J by 0 bases, leaving 12 bases between them. CDR1 is SGHAT, CDR2 FQNNGV, per germline. The CDR3 DNA follows: TGTGCCAGCAGCCCAACCAGGACTAGCACAGATACGCAGTATTTT. Amino acid sequence: CASSPTRTSTDTQYF. Full variable domain (missing parts from reference TRBV11-2 and TRBJ2-3): EAGVAQSPRYKIIEKRQSVAFWCNPISGHATLYWYQQILGQGPKLLIQFQNNGVVDDSQLPKDRFSAERLKGVDSTLKIQPAKLEDSAVYLCASSPTRTSTDTQYFGPGTRLTVL.

V and J are TRBV30 and TRBJ1-5; tentatively, D is TRBD1 (5 bases). Germline V gene data show CDR1 as GTSNPN and CDR2 as SVGIG (reference sequence). The CDR3 runs to 14 residues. V was clipped by 5 bases and J by 7 bases, with 18 bases between them. The CDR3 protein is CAWGEGQGNQPQHF. CDR3 bases: TGTGCCTGGGGGGAGGGGCAGGGAAACCAGCCCCAGCATTTT. The full variable domain, with the rest looked up from reference TRBV30 and TRBJ1-5, is SQTIHQWPATLVQPVGSPLSLECTVEGTSNPNLYWYRQAAGRGLQLLFYSVGIGQISSEVPQNLSASRPQDRQFILSSKKLLLSDSGFYLCAWGEGQGNQPQHFGDGTRLSIL.

V gene TRBV29-1 combines with J gene TRBJ1-2, with 7 bases fitting TRBD1. This CDR3 spans 12 amino acids. In germline, CDR1 is SQVTM, CDR2 ANQGSEA. The junction had 5 bases not matched to a gene; V was cut back by 4 bases and J by 6 bases. The CDR3, as DNA: TGCAGCGTTGGAAGGGGGCTCGATGGCTACACCTTC. This codes for CSVGRGLDGYTF.

This chain connects TRBV27 to TRBJ2-5; no firm D call. V shed 5 bases and J shed 3 bases, with 22 bases lying between them. This CDR3 region has 17 residues. In germline, CDR1 is MNHEY, CDR2 SMNVEV (reference sequence). CDR3 protein: CASSAQSVQGGKETQYF. The DNA for the CDR3 is TGTGCCAGCAGTGCCCAAAGTGTTCAAGGTGGGAAAGAGACCCAGTACTTC.

V is TRBV10-3 and J is TRBJ1-1, with D possibly TRBD1 on 5 matching bases. V was shortened by 3 bases and J by 5 bases, with 7 bases between the two germline ends. The CDR3 is 12 amino acids. Germline-derived CDR1 and CDR2 are ENHRY and SYGVKD. The CDR3 here is CAISDRETEAFF. CDR3 DNA sequence: TGTGCCATCAGTGACAGGGAAACTGAAGCTTTCTTT.

This chain connects TRBV30 to TRBJ2-7, with unresolved D. V was pared by 1 base and J by 2 bases, with 6 bases between. Per germline, CDR1 GTSNPN and CDR2 SVGIG (reference sequence). This CDR3 contains 12 residues. In DNA, the CDR3 is TGTGCCTGGAGTGAAACCCCCTACGAGCAGTACTTC. Translating it yields CAWSETPYEQYF.

This clone came up a few times. The identical CDR3 is also encoded by other nucleotide sequences in the sample. The chain has TRBV27 and TRBJ2-1; D is possibly TRBD2 (6 bases). CDR3 length: 14 residues. Germline assignment: CDR1 MNHEY and CDR2 SMNVEV (reference sequence). Between the trimmed V and J ends, which lost 3 bases and 2 bases, there was a span of 8 bases. DNA for the CDR3: TGTGCCAGCAGTTTGCGGGGTGCCTACAATGAGCAGTTCTTC. It specifies CASSLRGAYNEQFF.